One sample yielded the 17 T cell receptor beta chains listed below, sequenced in a study of blood T cell repertoires in COVID-19. The protocol was immunoSEQ multiplex PCR, while the TCRdb copy is restricted to in-frame clones and leaves out a portion. Here the sample spans some 350,000 clones, approximately 87% being singletons. The sample comprised peripheral blood. The receptors stem from a woman between 50 and 59 years old with COVID-19, enrolled during active disease.

This chain joins TRBV5-1 and TRBJ1-1; TRBD1 is a possible D gene (6 bases). The CDR3 consists of 15 residues. The germline gives CDR1 SGHRS, CDR2 YFSETQ. V was shortened by 0 bases and J by 5 bases, with 14 bases between the two germline ends. The CDR3 region is CASSLDSSGDTEAFF. CDR3 coding DNA: TGCGCCAGCAGCTTGGATTCTTCAGGGGATACTGAAGCTTTCTTT.

This chain's CDR3 is CASSLLVSSREQYF. CDR3 nucleotides: TGTGCCAGCAGCTTATTGGTATCCTCGCGCGAGCAGTACTTC. V gene TRBV7-9 combines with J gene TRBJ2-7; D is unresolved. Per the germline V gene, CDR1 is SEHNR and CDR2 is FQNEAQ (reference sequence). This CDR3 region has 14 residues. Trimming took 2 bases from V and 6 from J, leaving 14 bases between them.

The V gene is TRBV5-6, the J gene TRBJ1-1, with 12 nucleotides matching TRBD1. From germline, CDR1 is SGHDT and CDR2 YYEEEE. V dropped 3 bases and J dropped 1; count of bases not matched to a gene: 4. The CDR3 is made up of 16 amino acids. CDR3 DNA sequence: TGTGCCAGCAGCTCGCGGGACAGGGGGCGGAACACTGAAGCTTTCTTT. Residues: CASSSRDRGRNTEAFF.

In its sample, this clone was seen a few times. V usage is TRBV3-1 (or the pseudogene TRBV3-2) and J usage is TRBJ1-6, with D uncertain. The V end was cut by 1 base, the J end by 0 bases, with 4 bases between. Germline V gene lookup returns CDR1 LGHDT and CDR2 YNNKEL (reference sequence). The CDR3 totals 15 residues. This CDR3 is CASSQGSSYNSPLHF. The CDR3 DNA reads TGTGCCAGCAGCCAAGGGAGCTCCTATAATTCACCCCTCCACTTT.

This rearrangement joins TRBV7-9 to TRBJ1-1; TRBD1 matches 8 bases. Germline-derived CDR1 and CDR2 are SEHNR and FQNEAQ (reference sequence). This CDR3 comprises 14 residues. After removal of 6 bases from V and 10 bases from J, the junction contained 13 bases not matched to a gene. The CDR3 nucleotides read TGTGCCAGCAGTCTTGGACAGGGCACCGTCGGAGCTTTCTTT. Translating it yields CASSLGQGTVGAFF.

CDR3 sequence reads: CASSLASIRGSNEKLFF. The CDR3 coding sequence is TGTGCCAGCAGCTTAGCCTCCATCAGGGGTAGTAATGAAAAACTGTTTTTT. The V and J genes are TRBV7-8 and TRBJ1-4; D is possibly TRBD1 (6 bases). CDR3 length: 17 residues. Germline loops: CDR1 SGHVS, CDR2 FQNEAQ. V gave up 0 bases and J gave up 4 bases, with 15 bases separating them.

This chain uses TRBV5-4 with TRBJ2-5; 16 nucleotides match TRBD2. CDR1 and CDR2 from the germline V gene are SGHNT and YYREEE (reference sequence). The length of the CDR3 is 17 residues. The J segment lost 2 bases and the V segment lost 4 bases, leaving 5 bases of the junction unmatched. CDR3 residues: CASSPGGLAGGQETQYF. The CDR3, as DNA: TGTGCCAGCAGCCCCGGGGGACTAGCGGGAGGGCAAGAGACCCAGTACTTC.

The chain joins TRBV7-2 to TRBJ2-7; the D gene is possibly TRBD1 (6 bases). The length of the CDR3 is 14 residues. Trimming removed 3 bases at V and 0 bases at J, with 9 bases between. Germline CDR1 and CDR2: SGHTA and FQGNSA. The CDR3, as DNA: TGTGCCAGCAGCTTTGACAGGCGCTCCTACGAGCAGTACTTC. Protein product: CASSFDRRSYEQYF.

The V call is TRBV2, the J call TRBJ2-2; no reliable D call. The CDR3 has 13 residues. Germline V gene sequence: CDR1 SNHLY, CDR2 FYNNEI. Trimming pared 3 bases from V and 4 bases from J, leaving 6 bases between. In nucleotides, the CDR3 is TGTGCCAGCAGTGAGTCTTTCACCGGGGAGCTGTTTTTT. Encoded protein: CASSESFTGELFF.

The chain uses TRBV5-4 and TRBJ2-5; 7 bases are a match to TRBD1. The germline CDR1 and CDR2 sequences are SGHNT and YYREEE (reference sequence). CDR3 length: 16 residues. V lost 4 bases and J lost 0; bases outside the gene matches: 9. This CDR3 reads CASSPSGTVYQETQYF. CDR3 nucleotides: TGTGCCAGCAGCCCATCCGGGACAGTGTACCAAGAGACCCAGTACTTC.

The J gene is TRBJ2-7, the V gene TRBV7-2; possibly TRBD2 for D (6 bases). There are 15 residues in the CDR3. V was trimmed by 0 bases and J by 2 bases, leaving 11 bases between them. Per the germline V gene, CDR1 is SGHTA and CDR2 is FQGNSA. The CDR3 is CASSLAAGATYEQYF. The CDR3 nucleotides are TGTGCCAGCAGCTTAGCAGCGGGCGCTACCTACGAGCAGTACTTC.

This clone was recorded a few times. The chain links TRBV6-5 to TRBJ2-4, with 9 bases lining up with TRBD1. V lost 4 bases, J lost 7 bases, and 2 bases stayed unmatched. In germline, CDR1 is MNHEY, CDR2 SVGAGI. The CDR3 is made up of 13 amino acids. The CDR3 here is CASSSGTGNIQYF. DNA of the CDR3: TGTGCCAGCAGTTCCGGGACAGGGAACATTCAGTACTTC.

The chain joins TRBV6-5 to TRBJ2-7; 9 bases agree with TRBD1. CDR1 MNHEY and CDR2 SVGAGI come from the germline V gene. CDR3 length equals 15 residues. Unmatched junction bases numbered 11, after V lost 8 bases and J lost 3 bases. This CDR3 reads CASQGGWTGDYEQYF. DNA of the CDR3: TGTGCCAGCCAGGGAGGATGGACAGGGGACTACGAGCAGTACTTC.

V is TRBV19 and J is TRBJ1-2; maybe TRBD1 (5 bases). Germline CDR1 LNHDA, CDR2 SQIVND (reference sequence). The V end lost 4 bases, the J end lost 1 base, and 13 bases lay between the germline ends. The CDR3 has 15 residues. The CDR3: CASSRGQGVNYGYTF. CDR3 in DNA: TGTGCCAGTAGTAGGGGCCAGGGCGTTAACTATGGCTACACCTTC.

The chain is built from TRBV30 and TRBJ2-7; 8 bases are shared with TRBD2. The CDR3 runs 15 residues. Germline lookup yields CDR1 GTSNPN and CDR2 SVGIG (reference sequence). J was trimmed by 7 bases and V by 0 bases; bases with no gene match: 11. The CDR3 coding sequence is TGTGCCTGGAGTGTACTGGCCGGGAGGGCCAGTGAGCAGTACTTC. As protein: CAWSVLAGRASEQYF.

The table lists this clone with a count of one. The chain is built from TRBV3-1 (or the pseudogene TRBV3-2) and TRBJ2-3; tentatively, D is TRBD1 (6 bases). The CDR3 is 14 residues long. Germline V gene sequence: CDR1 LGHDT, CDR2 YNNKEL (reference sequence). V dropped 4 bases and J dropped 4 bases, with 12 bases sitting between them. CDR3 sequence: CASSPNDRPDTQYF. CDR3 DNA: TGTGCCAGCAGCCCGAATGACAGGCCAGATACGCAGTATTTT.

The DNA of the CDR3 is TGTGCCAGCAGTTACTCTAGCGGGAGAGTCAATGAGCAGTTCTTC. Translated: CASSYSSGRVNEQFF. The V gene is TRBV6-5, the J gene TRBJ2-1; the match to TRBD2 covers 9 bases. The CDR3 runs to 15 residues. V lost 0 bases to trimming and J lost 6 bases; unmatched junction nucleotides: 3. The germline V gene has CDR1 MNHEY and CDR2 SVGAGI.